This TCR beta chain was documented in a study of CD8+CD57+ T cells in acquired aplastic anemia. Study at large: DNA from sorted CD4+ and CD8+ cells averaged around 3.2 ug.

Findings of the study overall: Between patients and controls, around 31 CD8+ CDR3 sequences were found in common.

V was trimmed by 0 bases and J by 2 bases, leaving 8 bases between them. This CDR3 region has 14 residues. CDR1 SGHDT and CDR2 YYEEEE come from the germline V gene. Genomic DNA provided the template from which TCR beta VDJ and CDR3 profiles were obtained. MiXCR, applied by TCRdb to the reads, yields one record per CDR3 protein. The data show 180,000 or so distinct CDR3 sequences, 63% seen once. Sequencing involved patients with CD8+CD57+ cell expansion previously shown by flow cytometry. Receipt of therapy had not occurred in any patient by the time of blood sampling. This clonotype has more than one count but fewer than ten. Its antigen remains unidentified.

This receptor was identified in a human donor with aplastic anemia. The chain recombines TRBV5-6 with TRBJ2-5, with D unclear. The sample comprised sorted CD4+, CD8+, or CD8+CD57+ T cells (not recorded which) from PBMCs. CDR3 in DNA: TGTGCCAGCAGCTTGGGGGTTCGGCAAGAGACCCAGTACTTC. Protein: CASSLGVRQETQYF.